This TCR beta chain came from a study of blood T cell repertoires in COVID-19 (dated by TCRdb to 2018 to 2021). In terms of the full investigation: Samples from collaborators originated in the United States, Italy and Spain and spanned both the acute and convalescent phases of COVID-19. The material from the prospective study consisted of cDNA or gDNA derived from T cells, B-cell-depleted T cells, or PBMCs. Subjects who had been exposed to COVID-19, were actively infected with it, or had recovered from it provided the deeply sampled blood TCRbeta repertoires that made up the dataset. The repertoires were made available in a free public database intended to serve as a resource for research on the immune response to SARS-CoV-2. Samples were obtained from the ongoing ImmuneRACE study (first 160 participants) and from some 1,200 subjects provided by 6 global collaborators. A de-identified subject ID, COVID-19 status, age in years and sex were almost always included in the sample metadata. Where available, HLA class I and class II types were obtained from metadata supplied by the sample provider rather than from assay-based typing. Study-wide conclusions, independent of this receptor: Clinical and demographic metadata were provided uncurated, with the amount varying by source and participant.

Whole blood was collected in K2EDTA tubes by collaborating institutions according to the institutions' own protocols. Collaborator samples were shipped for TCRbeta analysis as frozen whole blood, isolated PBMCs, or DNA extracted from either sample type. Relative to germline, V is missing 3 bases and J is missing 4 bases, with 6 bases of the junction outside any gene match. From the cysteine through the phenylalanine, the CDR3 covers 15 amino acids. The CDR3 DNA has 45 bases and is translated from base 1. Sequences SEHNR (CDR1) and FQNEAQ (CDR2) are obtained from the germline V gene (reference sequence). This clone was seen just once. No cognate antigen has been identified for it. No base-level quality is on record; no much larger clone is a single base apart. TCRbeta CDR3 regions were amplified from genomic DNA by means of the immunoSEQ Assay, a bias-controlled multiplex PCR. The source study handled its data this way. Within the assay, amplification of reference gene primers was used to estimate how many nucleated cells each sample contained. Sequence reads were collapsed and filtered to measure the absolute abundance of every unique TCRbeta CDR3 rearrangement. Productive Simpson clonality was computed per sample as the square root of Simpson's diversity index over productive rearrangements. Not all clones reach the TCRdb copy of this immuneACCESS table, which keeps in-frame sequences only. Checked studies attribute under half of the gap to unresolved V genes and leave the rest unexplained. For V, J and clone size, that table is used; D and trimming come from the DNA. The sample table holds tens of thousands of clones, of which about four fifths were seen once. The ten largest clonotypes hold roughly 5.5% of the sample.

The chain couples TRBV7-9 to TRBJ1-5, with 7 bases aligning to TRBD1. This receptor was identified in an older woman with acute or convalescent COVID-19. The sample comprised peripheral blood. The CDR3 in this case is CASSFGETGNQPQHF. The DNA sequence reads TGTGCCAGCAGCTTCGGGGAGACAGGGAATCAGCCCCAGCATTTT. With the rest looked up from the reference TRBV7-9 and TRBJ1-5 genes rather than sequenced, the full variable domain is DTGVSQNPRHKITKRGQNVTFRCDPISEHNRLYWYRQTLGQGPEFLTYFQNEAQLEKSRLLSDRFSAERPKGSFSTLEIQRTEQGDSAMYLCASSFGETGNQPQHFGDGTRLSIL.